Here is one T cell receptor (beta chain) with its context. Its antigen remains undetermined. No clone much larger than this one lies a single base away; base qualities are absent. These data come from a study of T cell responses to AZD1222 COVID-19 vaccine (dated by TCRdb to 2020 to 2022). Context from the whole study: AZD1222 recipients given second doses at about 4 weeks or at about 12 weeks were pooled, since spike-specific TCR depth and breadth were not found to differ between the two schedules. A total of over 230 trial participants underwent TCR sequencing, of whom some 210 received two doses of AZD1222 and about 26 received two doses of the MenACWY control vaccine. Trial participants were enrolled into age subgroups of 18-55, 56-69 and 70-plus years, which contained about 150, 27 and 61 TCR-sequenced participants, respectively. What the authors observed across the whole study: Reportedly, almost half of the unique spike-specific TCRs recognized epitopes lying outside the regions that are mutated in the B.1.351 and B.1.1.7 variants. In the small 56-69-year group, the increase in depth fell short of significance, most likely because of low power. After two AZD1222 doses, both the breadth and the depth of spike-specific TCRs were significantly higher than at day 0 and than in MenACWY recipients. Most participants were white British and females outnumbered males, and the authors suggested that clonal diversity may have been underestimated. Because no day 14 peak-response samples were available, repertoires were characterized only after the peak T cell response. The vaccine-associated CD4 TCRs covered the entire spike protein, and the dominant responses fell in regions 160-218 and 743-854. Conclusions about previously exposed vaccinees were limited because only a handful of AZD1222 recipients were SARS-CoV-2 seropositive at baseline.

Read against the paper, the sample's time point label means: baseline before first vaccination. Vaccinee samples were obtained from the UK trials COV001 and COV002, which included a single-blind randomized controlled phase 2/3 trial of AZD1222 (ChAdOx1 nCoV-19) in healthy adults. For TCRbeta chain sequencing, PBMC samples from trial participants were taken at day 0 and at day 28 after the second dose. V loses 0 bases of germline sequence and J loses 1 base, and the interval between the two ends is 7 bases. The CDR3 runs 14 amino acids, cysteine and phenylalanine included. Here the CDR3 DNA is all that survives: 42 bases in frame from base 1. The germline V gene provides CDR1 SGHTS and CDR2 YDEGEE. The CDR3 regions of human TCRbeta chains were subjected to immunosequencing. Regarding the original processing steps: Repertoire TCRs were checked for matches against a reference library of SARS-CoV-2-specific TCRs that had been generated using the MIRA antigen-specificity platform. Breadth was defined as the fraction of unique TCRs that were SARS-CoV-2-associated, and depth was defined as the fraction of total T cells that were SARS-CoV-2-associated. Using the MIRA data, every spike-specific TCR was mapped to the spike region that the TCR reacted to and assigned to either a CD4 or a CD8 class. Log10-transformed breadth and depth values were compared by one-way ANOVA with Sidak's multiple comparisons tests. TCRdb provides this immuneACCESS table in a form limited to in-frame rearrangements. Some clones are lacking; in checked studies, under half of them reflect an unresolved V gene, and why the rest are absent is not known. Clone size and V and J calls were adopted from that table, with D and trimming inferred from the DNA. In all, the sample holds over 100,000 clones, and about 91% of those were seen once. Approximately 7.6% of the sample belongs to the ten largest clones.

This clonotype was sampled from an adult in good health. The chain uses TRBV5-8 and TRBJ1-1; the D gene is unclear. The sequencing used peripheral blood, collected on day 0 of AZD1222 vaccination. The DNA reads TGTGCCAGCAGCTTGGTAGGGCAGAACACTGAAGCTTTCTTT. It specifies CASSLVGQNTEAFF.